The 19 T cell receptor beta chains given below trace back to one sample, sequenced in a study of a mutant IDH1 vaccine in newly diagnosed glioma. The time point: week 35, safety follow-up. Mutant IDH1 20-mer peptide, at 300 ug, made up each vaccine dose, with topical imiquimod. The antigens of these receptors remain unknown. Sequencing was performed with immunoSEQ multiplex PCR; in TCRdb, only in-frame clones are kept and a portion is missing. The repertoire has 26,000 or so clones, approximately 87% of them found once; the top ten carry roughly a third. This specimen consisted of PBMCs, obtained from a glioma patient whose treatment included an IDH1 peptide vaccine. The source is a man in his thirties or forties with glioma.

By share, this clone ranks as large (0.1 to 1%). The chain carries TRBV19 and TRBJ1-1; D may be TRBD1 (6 bases). This CDR3 has 24 amino acids. V was trimmed by 3 bases and J by 5 bases, leaving 43 bases between them. CDR1 and CDR2 from the germline V gene are LNHDA and SQIVND (reference sequence). The CDR3 nucleotides read TGTGCCAGTAGTATTTCGCTCCGAATTCCCCTCGGCAGGGGCGATATTAAGGATAGAACTGAAGCTTTCTTT. Translated: CASSISLRIPLGRGDIKDRTEAFF. The full variable domain, in which reference TRBV19 and TRBJ1-1 provide the parts outside the CDR3, is DGGITQSPKYLFRKEGQNVTLSCEQNLNHDAMYWYRQDPGQGLRLIYYSQIVNDFQKGDIAEGYSVSREKKESFPLTVTSAQKNPTAFYLCASSISLRIPLGRGDIKDRTEAFFGQGTRLTVV.

The DNA of the CDR3 is TGTGCCAGCAGCTCTTCGGGTGGGAACACTGAAGCTTTCTTT. Translating gives CASSSSGGNTEAFF. The rearrangement joins TRBV7-9 to TRBJ1-1, with D uncertain. Germline-derived CDR1 and CDR2 are SEHNR and FQNEAQ (reference sequence). Trimming stripped 4 bases from V and 1 base from J, with 10 bases between. The CDR3 has 14 amino acids.

Worth noting for this clone: Other DNA sequences in the sample encode the same CDR3. The chain carries TRBV5-1 and TRBJ2-7, with a possible D match to TRBD1 (5 bases). This CDR3 has 13 residues. Germline lookup yields CDR1 SGHRS and CDR2 YFSETQ. V lost 0 bases and J 3 bases, leaving 7 bases between the germline ends. The CDR3 nucleotides are TGCGCCAGCAGCTTGGGACAGAGCTACGAGCAGTACTTC. Translated, it gives CASSLGQSYEQYF.

V is TRBV19 and J is TRBJ2-3; D is ambiguous. The CDR3 is 12 amino acids. The V end lost 5 bases, the J end lost 4 bases, and 7 bases lay between the germline ends. Germline V lookup: CDR1 LNHDA, CDR2 SQIVND (reference sequence). This chain's CDR3 is CASSASPDTQYF. The CDR3 nucleotides are TGTGCCAGTAGTGCCTCCCCAGATACGCAGTATTTT.

The chain joins TRBV5-1 to TRBJ2-3; D is undetermined. This CDR3 is built from 15 residues. Germline V gene sequence: CDR1 SGHRS, CDR2 YFSETQ. Trimming removed 2 bases from V and 0 bases from J, with 10 bases in between. CDR3 bases: TGCGCCAGCAGCTTATCGTATTCTAGCACAGATACGCAGTATTTT. This translates into CASSLSYSSTDTQYF.

V gene TRBV5-1 combines with J gene TRBJ1-1; 8 nucleotides line up with TRBD1. The V segment lost 0 bases and the J segment 4 bases; nucleotides outside the gene matches: 11. The V gene's germline CDR1 is SGHRS and CDR2 YFSETQ. The CDR3 totals 17 residues. This CDR3 is CASSLVGQAGVGTEAFF. The CDR3 DNA reads as TGCGCCAGCAGCTTGGTGGGACAGGCTGGGGTTGGCACTGAAGCTTTCTTT.

The chain links TRBV2 to TRBJ2-1, with unresolved D. This CDR3 is 13 amino acids long. Trimming removed 6 bases at V and 8 bases at J, with 14 bases between. Per the germline V gene, CDR1 is SNHLY and CDR2 is FYNNEI. The CDR3 spells CASSVTFGDEQFF. CDR3 coding DNA: TGTGCCAGCAGCGTGACGTTTGGGGATGAGCAGTTCTTC. Looking up the rest from reference TRBV2 and TRBJ2-1 gives the full variable domain: EPEVTQTPSHQVTQMGQEVILRCVPISNHLYFYWYRQILGQKVEFLVSFYNNEISEKSEIFDDQFSVERPDGSNFTLKIRSTKLEDSAMYFCASSVTFGDEQFFGPGTRLTVL.

CDR3: CASSVQGYEQYF. The CDR3 DNA is TGTGCCAGCAGTGTTCAGGGATACGAGCAGTACTTC. The genes are TRBV6-1 and TRBJ2-7; TRBD1 is a possible D gene (5 bases). CDR1 and CDR2 from the germline V gene are MNHNS and SASEGT. Trimming took off 4 bases at V and 4 bases at J, with 8 bases between the two ends. This CDR3 is built from 12 residues.

The chain has TRBV6-1 and TRBJ1-2, with D possibly matching TRBD1 (6 bases). V shed 3 bases and J shed 4 bases, with 21 bases lying between them. Per germline, CDR1 MNHNS and CDR2 SASEGT. The CDR3 covers 17 residues. The CDR3 loop is CASSDYHSQGSVYGYTF. CDR3 DNA sequence: TGTGCCAGCAGTGACTACCACTCACAGGGATCGGTCTATGGCTACACCTTC.

The V and J genes are TRBV15 and TRBJ2-3; either TRBD1 or TRBD2 may supply D (6 bases each). Looked up from germline, CDR1 is LNHNV and CDR2 is YYDKDF (reference sequence). V dropped 5 bases and J dropped 2 bases, with 11 bases sitting between them. This CDR3 is 14 amino acids long. The CDR3 region is CATSSGAYTDTQYF. The CDR3 DNA reads as TGTGCCACCAGCTCGGGGGCCTACACAGATACGCAGTATTTT.

The V and J genes are TRBV7-2 and TRBJ2-1; weak D call: TRBD2 (5 bases). Trimming stripped 1 base from V and 5 bases from J, with 12 bases between. There are 15 residues in the CDR3. Germline V CDR1 and CDR2: SGHTA, FQGNSA. The CDR3 nucleotides are TGTGCCAGCAGCTTAGGGACGTACGGGAACAATGAGCAGTTCTTC. It specifies CASSLGTYGNNEQFF.

CDR3 residues: CASTPRQYNSPLHF. CDR3 nucleotides: TGTGCCAGCACCCCCCGGCAATATAATTCACCCCTCCACTTT. This chain uses TRBV6-6 with TRBJ1-6; no reliable D call. The V gene's germline CDR1 is MNHNY and CDR2 SVGAGI (reference sequence). The CDR3 is 14 amino acids. Trimming left V 7 bases short and J 4 bases short, with 11 bases between.

This clone occurred a few times. The V and J genes are TRBV30 and TRBJ1-2; possibly TRBD1 for D (5 bases). CDR1 is GTSNPN and CDR2 is SVGIG in the germline V gene (reference sequence). CDR3 size: 13 residues. V lost 3 bases and J lost 4, with 12 bases in between. The CDR3 spells CAWRGPRIYGYTF. The CDR3 nucleotides are TGTGCCTGGAGGGGACCGAGGATCTATGGCTACACCTTC.

This sequence joins TRBV7-9 and TRBJ1-2, with 7 bases identical to TRBD1. The germline V gene has CDR1 SEHNR and CDR2 FQNEAQ (reference sequence). V dropped 7 bases and J dropped 7; count of bases not matched to a gene: 12. CDR3 length: 14 residues. This CDR3 is CASISFGAGGGYTF. In nucleotides, the CDR3 is TGTGCCAGCATCTCCTTCGGCGCAGGGGGTGGCTACACCTTC.

V gene TRBV5-4 combines with J gene TRBJ2-1, with D perhaps matching TRBD1 (6 bases). The CDR3 contains 15 residues. V lost 4 bases to trimming and J lost 3 bases, with 14 bases between them. From germline, CDR1 is SGHNT and CDR2 YYREEE (reference sequence). CDR3 region: CASSGTGNLYNEQFF. As DNA, the CDR3 is TGTGCCAGCAGCGGAACAGGGAACCTCTACAATGAGCAGTTCTTC.

The rearrangement links TRBV28 to TRBJ1-4; 10 bases agree with TRBD1. The CDR3 length is 16 residues. V was clipped by 3 bases and J by 8 bases; unmatched bases: 9. Germline-derived CDR1 and CDR2 are MDHEN and SYDVKM. CDR3 amino acids: CASSFVRQGAGEKLFF. The CDR3 DNA reads TGTGCCAGCAGTTTTGTCCGACAGGGGGCAGGGGAAAAACTGTTTTTT.

The V call is TRBV5-4, the J call TRBJ2-5, with TRBD1 matching over 7 bases. This CDR3 comprises 14 residues. Trimming at V came to 2 bases and at J to 4 bases, leaving 5 bases not matched to a gene. Germline CDR1 reads SGHNT; CDR2 reads YYREEE (reference sequence). CDR3 in amino acids: CASSFDDRAETQYF. The CDR3 nucleotides read TGTGCCAGCAGCTTCGACGACAGGGCAGAGACCCAGTACTTC.

This clone has just a few counts. The chain links TRBV28 to TRBJ2-7; D remains unclear. Germline V lookup: CDR1 MDHEN, CDR2 SYDVKM. The CDR3 loop spans 15 amino acids. Trimming stripped 6 bases from V and 2 bases from J, with 17 bases between. The CDR3 loop is CASRMAGDQAYEQYF. The CDR3 nucleotides read TGTGCCAGCAGGATGGCAGGAGACCAAGCCTACGAGCAGTACTTC. The full variable domain, with the rest looked up from reference TRBV28 and TRBJ2-7, is DVKVTQSSRYLVKRTGEKVFLECVQDMDHENMFWYRQDPGLGLRLIYFSYDVKMKEKGDIPEGYSVSREKKERFSLILESASTNQTSMYLCASRMAGDQAYEQYFGPGTRLTVT.

V gene TRBV5-1 combines with J gene TRBJ2-7; the D gene is possibly TRBD2 (6 bases). Per germline, CDR1 SGHRS and CDR2 YFSETQ. V dropped 4 bases and J dropped 2 bases, with 13 bases sitting between them. The CDR3 covers 14 residues. CDR3 sequence (DNA): TGCGCCAGCAGCGGCGGGAATCCTCCCTACGAGCAGTACTTC. This codes for CASSGGNPPYEQYF.